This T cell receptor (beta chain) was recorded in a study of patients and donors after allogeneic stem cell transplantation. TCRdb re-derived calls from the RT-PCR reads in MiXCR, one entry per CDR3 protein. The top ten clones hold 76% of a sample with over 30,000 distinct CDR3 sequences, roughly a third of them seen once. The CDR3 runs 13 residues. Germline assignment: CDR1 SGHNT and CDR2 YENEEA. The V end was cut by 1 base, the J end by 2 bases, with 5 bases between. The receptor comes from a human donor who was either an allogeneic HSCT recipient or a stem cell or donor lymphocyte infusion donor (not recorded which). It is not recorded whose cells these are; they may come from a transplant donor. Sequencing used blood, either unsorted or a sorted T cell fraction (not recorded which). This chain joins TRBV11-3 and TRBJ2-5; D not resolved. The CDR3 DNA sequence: TGTGCCAGCAGCTTAGGGGAACAAGAGACCCAGTACTTC. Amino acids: CASSLGEQETQYF.